A selection of T cell receptor beta chains follows, all from one sample in a study of OX40 agonist ivuxolimab in advanced cancers. Using immunoSEQ multiplex PCR, the repertoire was profiled, and TCRdb retains in-frame clones only, with some absent. The sample gives 90,000 to 100,000 clones, approximately 91% of which show up once; 0.82% is in the top ten. The input for sequencing was CD4+ or CD8+ T cells sorted from blood, taken in a trial of the OX40 agonist ivuxolimab. The receptors were sampled from an adult with an advanced solid tumor such as melanoma, head and neck, liver or kidney cancer. Both conserved end residues are trimmed from each CDR3. Each record gives: CDR3 length, D gene, J gene, V gene, CDR3 protein. The D gene is left open where the match is weak.

cdr3_length: 13; d_call: TRBD1; j_call: TRBJ1-2; v_call: TRBV28; cdr3_aa: ASSKPGQGNYGYT
cdr3_length: 11; d_call: -; j_call: TRBJ2-3; v_call: TRBV9; cdr3_aa: ASSVDLRDTQY
cdr3_length: 12; d_call: TRBD1; j_call: TRBJ1-4; v_call: TRBV5-6; cdr3_aa: ASSLETGYEKLF
cdr3_length: 12; d_call: -; j_call: TRBJ2-1; v_call: TRBV11-3; cdr3_aa: ASSYGTFNTEQF
cdr3_length: 10; d_call: -; j_call: TRBJ2-3; v_call: TRBV29-1; cdr3_aa: SVDLARDTQY
cdr3_length: 11; d_call: -; j_call: TRBJ2-1; v_call: TRBV2; cdr3_aa: ASRHRTPNEQF
cdr3_length: 13; d_call: TRBD1; j_call: TRBJ2-2; v_call: TRBV10-3; cdr3_aa: AISEPQGNNGELF
cdr3_length: 14; d_call: TRBD2; j_call: TRBJ2-3; v_call: TRBV9; cdr3_aa: ASSQTSGRRGDTQY
cdr3_length: 13; d_call: TRBD1; j_call: TRBJ1-6; v_call: TRBV10-3; cdr3_aa: AIRHPGQGDSPLH
cdr3_length: 13; d_call: TRBD2; j_call: TRBJ2-1; v_call: TRBV4-1; cdr3_aa: ASSQEGTSGRAIF
cdr3_length: 11; d_call: TRBD1; j_call: TRBJ1-2; v_call: TRBV6-1; cdr3_aa: ASTPDRASGYT
cdr3_length: 13; d_call: TRBD1; j_call: TRBJ1-5; v_call: TRBV5-1; cdr3_aa: ASSATGSVHQPQH
cdr3_length: 13; d_call: -; j_call: TRBJ2-3; v_call: TRBV5-4; cdr3_aa: ASSLEGRSSDTQY
cdr3_length: 16; d_call: -; j_call: TRBJ2-1; v_call: TRBV4-3; cdr3_aa: ASSQERNGGNSYNEQF
cdr3_length: 11; d_call: TRBD1; j_call: TRBJ2-1; v_call: TRBV28; cdr3_aa: ASSPGGRPFKI
cdr3_length: 15; d_call: -; j_call: TRBJ2-1; v_call: TRBV4-2; cdr3_aa: ASSQGVAGQRRNEQF
cdr3_length: 15; d_call: TRBD2; j_call: TRBJ2-2; v_call: TRBV5-4; cdr3_aa: ASSLGGTSGNTGELF
cdr3_length: 16; d_call: TRBD2; j_call: TRBJ2-1; v_call: TRBV25-1; cdr3_aa: ASSDPLATSGVYNEQF
cdr3_length: 13; d_call: -; j_call: TRBJ2-2; v_call: TRBV6-6; cdr3_aa: ASSPQGGRDGELF
cdr3_length: 15; d_call: -; j_call: TRBJ1-2; v_call: TRBV7-2; cdr3_aa: ASSSRRGGLGNYGYT
cdr3_length: 12; d_call: -; j_call: TRBJ1-4; v_call: TRBV10-1; cdr3_aa: ASSPAQSGEKLF
cdr3_length: 10; d_call: TRBD1; j_call: TRBJ2-5; v_call: TRBV5-4; cdr3_aa: ATEGAGETQY
cdr3_length: 14; d_call: -; j_call: TRBJ1-1; v_call: TRBV5-1; cdr3_aa: ASSPTRVFSDTEAF
cdr3_length: 11; d_call: -; j_call: TRBJ1-1; v_call: TRBV6-5; cdr3_aa: ASSAEVNTEAF
cdr3_length: 10; d_call: -; j_call: TRBJ2-7; v_call: TRBV5-5; cdr3_aa: ASSLRPQEQY
cdr3_length: 13; d_call: TRBD2; j_call: TRBJ2-5; v_call: TRBV10-3; cdr3_aa: AISESGLAGETQY
cdr3_length: 13; d_call: TRBD2; j_call: TRBJ2-7; v_call: TRBV5-1; cdr3_aa: ASSFGGSMLHEQY
cdr3_length: 11; d_call: -; j_call: TRBJ1-2; v_call: TRBV5-8; cdr3_aa: ASSLSLNYGYT
cdr3_length: 11; d_call: TRBD1; j_call: TRBJ1-1; v_call: TRBV7-3; cdr3_aa: ASSREGTGDAF
cdr3_length: 12; d_call: -; j_call: TRBJ1-2; v_call: TRBV5-1; cdr3_aa: ASNYQGANYGYT
cdr3_length: 10; d_call: -; j_call: TRBJ2-3; v_call: TRBV7-2; cdr3_aa: ASSFSADTQY
cdr3_length: 12; d_call: TRBD1; j_call: TRBJ1-1; v_call: TRBV5-1; cdr3_aa: ASSPGQGNTEAF